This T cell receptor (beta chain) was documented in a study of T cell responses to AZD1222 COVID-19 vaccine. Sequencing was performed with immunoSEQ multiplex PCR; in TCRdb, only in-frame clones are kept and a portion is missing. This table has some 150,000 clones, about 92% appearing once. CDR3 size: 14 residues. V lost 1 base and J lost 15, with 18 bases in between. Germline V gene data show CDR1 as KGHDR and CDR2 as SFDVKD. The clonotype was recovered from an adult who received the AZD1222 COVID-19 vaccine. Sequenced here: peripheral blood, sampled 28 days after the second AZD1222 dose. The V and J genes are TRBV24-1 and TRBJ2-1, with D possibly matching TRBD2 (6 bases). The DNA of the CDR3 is TGTGCCACCAGTGATTTACCCTGGAGGGGAAGGCGGTTCTTC. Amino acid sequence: CATSDLPWRGRRFF.